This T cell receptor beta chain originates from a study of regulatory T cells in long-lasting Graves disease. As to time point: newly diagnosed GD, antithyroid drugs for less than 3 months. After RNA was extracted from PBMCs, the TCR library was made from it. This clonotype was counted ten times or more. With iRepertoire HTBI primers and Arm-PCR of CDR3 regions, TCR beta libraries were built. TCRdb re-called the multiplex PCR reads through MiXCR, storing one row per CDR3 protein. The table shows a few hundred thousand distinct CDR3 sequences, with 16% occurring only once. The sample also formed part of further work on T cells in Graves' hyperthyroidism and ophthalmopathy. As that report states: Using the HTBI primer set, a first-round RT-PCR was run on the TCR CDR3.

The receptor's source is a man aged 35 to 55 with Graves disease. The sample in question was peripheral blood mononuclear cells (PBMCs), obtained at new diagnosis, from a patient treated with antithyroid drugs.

CDR3 DNA sequence: TGTGCCAGCAGTGAAGCGCATGGGGGAAATGAAAAACTGTTTTTT. Encoded protein: CASSEAHGGNEKLFF. The chain recombines TRBV2 with TRBJ1-4; tentatively, D is TRBD1 (5 bases). Trimming took 0 bases from V and 5 from J, leaving 10 bases between them. Germline V gives CDR1 SNHLY, CDR2 FYNNEI. The CDR3 consists of 15 residues.